Shown below are 5 T cell receptor beta chains from a single sample sequenced in a study of shared clonotypes between healthy human individuals. The repertoire was sequenced with immunoSEQ multiplex PCR; TCRdb's copy has only in-frame clones and lacks some. The sample includes 550,000 to 600,000 clones, around 80% of them seen just once. The source material was PBMCs. The receptors come from a woman in her 40s in good health. Some clones in this sample may be carry-over from other donors' samples.

The rearrangement uses TRBV9 and TRBJ2-7; no reliable D call. From germline, CDR1 is SGDLS and CDR2 YYNGEE. Deletions cut 3 bases from V and 0 bases from J, with 10 bases between. The CDR3 is 14 residues long. Written as DNA, the CDR3 is TGTGCCAGCAGCGGAGGACGGGCCTCCTACGAGCAGTACTTC. This translates into CASSGGRASYEQYF.

Note on this clone: Other DNA sequences in the sample encode the same CDR3. V gene TRBV29-1 combines with J gene TRBJ2-1; TRBD1 matches at 11 bases. The CDR3 contains 14 residues. CDR1 is SQVTM and CDR2 is ANQGSEA in the germline V gene. The trim removed 3 bases at V and 4 bases at J, leaving 2 bases unmatched. The CDR3 sequence is CSVEGTGGYNEQFF. CDR3 DNA: TGCAGCGTTGAGGGGACAGGGGGTTACAATGAGCAGTTCTTC.

V and J are TRBV4-1 and TRBJ2-3, with 8 nucleotides matching TRBD1. The V gene end was trimmed by 4 bases and the J gene end by 12 bases; junction bases not matched to a gene: 6. Germline V lookup: CDR1 MGHRA, CDR2 YSYEKL. The CDR3 spans 12 residues. CDR3 sequence: CASSLARGQQYF. CDR3 DNA: TGCGCCAGCAGCCTAGCCAGGGGGCAACAGTATTTT.

The chain joins TRBV29-1 to TRBJ2-6; D tentatively reads TRBD1 or TRBD2 (5 bases each). The germline V gene has CDR1 SQVTM and CDR2 ANQGSEA. V lost 4 bases to trimming and J lost 4 bases, with 11 bases between them. The CDR3 is 14 amino acids. The CDR3 here is CSVVAREGANVLTF. The CDR3 nucleotides are TGCAGCGTTGTCGCCAGGGAGGGGGCCAACGTCCTGACTTTC.

The chain is built from TRBV6-5 and TRBJ2-7; 9 bases are a match to TRBD1. Trimming took 5 bases from V and 2 from J; bases not matched to a gene: 7. Germline V CDR1 and CDR2: MNHEY, SVGAGI. The CDR3 runs to 15 residues. Here the CDR3 DNA reads TGTGCCAGCAGTCCCCGGGACAGGGAGACCTACGAGCAGTACTTC. Residues: CASSPRDRETYEQYF.